Below, 2 T cell receptor beta chains from the same sample are listed, as sequenced in a study of identifying expanded T cells in peripheral blood. Generated by immunoSEQ multiplex PCR, the TCRdb table keeps only in-frame clones and is missing some. The data contain some 91,000 clones, 70% to 90% of them singletons. The sequencing input was blood. The receptors were gathered from a person aged 18-70 years in good health.

Only one count was recorded for this clone. V is TRBV14 and J is TRBJ2-1; 11 bases are a match to TRBD1. The V gene's germline CDR1 is SGHDN and CDR2 FVKESK. After removal of 1 base from V and 12 bases from J, the junction contained 5 bases not matched to a gene. CDR3 length equals 14 residues. In nucleotides, the CDR3 is TGTGCCAGCAGCCAAGGGGGGACAGGGGGATGGCAGTTCTTC. This encodes CASSQGGTGGWQFF.

The V call is TRBV11-2, the J call TRBJ1-4; 7 bases match TRBD1. This CDR3 contains 14 residues. Germline V gives CDR1 SGHAT, CDR2 FQNNGV. After removal of 5 bases from V and 7 bases from J, the junction contained 7 bases not matched to a gene. The CDR3 is CASSPHRGPEKLFF. In nucleotides, the CDR3 is TGTGCCAGCAGCCCCCACAGGGGCCCTGAAAAACTGTTTTTT.